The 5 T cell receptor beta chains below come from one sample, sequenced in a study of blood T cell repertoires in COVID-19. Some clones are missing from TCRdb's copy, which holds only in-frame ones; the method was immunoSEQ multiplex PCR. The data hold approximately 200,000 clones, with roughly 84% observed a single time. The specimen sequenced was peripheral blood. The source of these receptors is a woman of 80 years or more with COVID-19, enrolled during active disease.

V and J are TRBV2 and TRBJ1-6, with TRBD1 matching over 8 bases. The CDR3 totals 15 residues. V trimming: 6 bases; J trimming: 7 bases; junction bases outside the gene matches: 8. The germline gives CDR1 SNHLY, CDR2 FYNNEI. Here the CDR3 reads CASSGTGDGNSPLHF. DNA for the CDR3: TGTGCCAGCAGCGGGACAGGTGATGGGAATTCACCCCTCCACTTT.

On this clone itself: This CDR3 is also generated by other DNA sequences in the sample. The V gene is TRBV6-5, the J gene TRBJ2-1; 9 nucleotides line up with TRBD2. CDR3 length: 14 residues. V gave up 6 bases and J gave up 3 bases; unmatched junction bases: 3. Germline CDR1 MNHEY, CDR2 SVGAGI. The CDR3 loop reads CASRLAGSYNEQFF. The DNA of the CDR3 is TGTGCCAGCAGGCTAGCGGGGAGCTACAATGAGCAGTTCTTC.

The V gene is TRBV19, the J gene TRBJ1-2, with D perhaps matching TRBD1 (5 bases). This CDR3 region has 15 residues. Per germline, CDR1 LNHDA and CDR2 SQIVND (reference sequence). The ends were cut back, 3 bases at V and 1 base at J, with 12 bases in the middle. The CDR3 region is CASSMVVRDNYGYTF. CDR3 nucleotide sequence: TGTGCCAGTAGTATGGTTGTCAGGGATAACTATGGCTACACCTTC.

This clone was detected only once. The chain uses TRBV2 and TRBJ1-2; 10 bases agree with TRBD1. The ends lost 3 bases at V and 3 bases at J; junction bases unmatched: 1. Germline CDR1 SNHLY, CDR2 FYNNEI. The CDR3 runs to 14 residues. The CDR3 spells CASSEDRGDYGYTF. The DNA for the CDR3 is TGTGCCAGCAGTGAGGACAGGGGGGACTATGGCTACACCTTC.

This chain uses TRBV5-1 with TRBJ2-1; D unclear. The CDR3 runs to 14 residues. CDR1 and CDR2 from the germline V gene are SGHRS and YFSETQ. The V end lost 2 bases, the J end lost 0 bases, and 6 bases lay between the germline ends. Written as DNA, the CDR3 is TGCGCCAGCAGCTTCGACAACTCCTACAATGAGCAGTTCTTC. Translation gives CASSFDNSYNEQFF.